A selection of T cell receptor beta chains follows, all from one sample in a study of cytomegalovirus exposure and HLA in healthy donors. TCRdb's copy holds only in-frame clones and misses some; the assay was immunoSEQ multiplex PCR. The sample has over 150,000 clones, 65% to 80% seen once. The sequenced sample consisted of PBMCs. These receptors were taken from a man aged 18-30 years in good health and CMV-seronegative. Both conserved end residues are part of each CDR3. Fields, in order: clone size, V gene, CDR3 protein. A clone size is listed for some rows: how often the clone was seen (once, few, many), or a class if it is expanded.

>few|TRBV6-5
CASSSGVGYGYTF
>-|TRBV7-3
CASSLGTLNTEAFF
>-|TRBV5-1
CASSLGANEKLFF
>-|TRBV27
CASTLAGGYNEQFF
>-|TRBV11-3
CASSRGGFAEAFF
>-|TRBV25-1
CASSEYSSGGYTGELFF
>-|TRBV7-8
CASSKGQGLKNGYTF
>-|TRBV4-3
CASSPSVGSGNEQFF
>-|TRBV19
CASKGGSDTQYF
>-|TRBV2
CASSEYAAPGYF
>-|TRBV14
CASSGGSYEQYF
>-|TRBV2
CASSDPDRPSLSTDTQYF
>-|TRBV29-1
CSAESTGSEQYF
>-|TRBV11-3
CASSLDTGTHLEEQYF
>-|TRBV5-1
CASSSTVSGGASPRYNEQFF
>few|TRBV4-1
CASSQAGGLAGAKDRAGELFF
>-|TRBV5-1
CASSLETASNYGYTF
>-|TRBV28
CASSLLSQGNTEAFF
>-|TRBV19
CASSGQGMNTEAFF
>-|TRBV7-9
CASSPGRAGSGNTIYF
>-|TRBV29-1
CSVEGGTTGYTF
>few|TRBV7-2
CASSLEDRANSPLHF
>-|TRBV5-6
CASSPTRGFHEKLFF
>-|TRBV4-2
CASSQGLGTGVDGANGLTF
>few|TRBV19
CASSPGLAFTDTQYF
>-|TRBV7-2
CASSTRQGGNTEAFF
>-|TRBV2
CASSDLENEQFF
>-|TRBV28
CASRHLGQGLGGNQPQHF
>-|TRBV5-6
CASSRQVSYEQYF
>-|TRBV6-1
CASTDRDVWSDEQYF
>-|TRBV19
CASSLDGQGVGGYTF
>once|TRBV11-2
CASSISGGLTDTQYF
>-|TRBV6-5
CASSSQDRGYGYTF
>once|TRBV29-1
CSVGYSRSYGYTF
>-|TRBV9
CASSISGATDTQYF
>-|TRBV27
CASSLSGTSGGYEQFF
>-|TRBV5-1
CASRGGLALGEQFF
>once|TRBV19
CASSQQGIGTEAFF
>-|TRBV5-5
CASSLLGGNQPQHF
>-|TRBV2
CASSEVEKLFF
>-|TRBV6-5
CASSYSSGGELFF
>-|TRBV11-3
CASSLGLTGGEQYF
>few|TRBV19
CASSITARRGFSYNEQFF
>-|TRBV4-1
CASSHPGEGYEQYF
>few|TRBV18
CASSPRQETNYGYTF